These 2 T cell receptor beta chains were all obtained from the same sample, sequenced in a study of vaccination and CD4 T cells after COVID-19. Sequence data for DNA of cultured CD4+ T cells were generated by the Oncomine TCR Beta short-read assay. TCRdb analysed the PCR reads with MiXCR anew, one entry per CDR3 protein. The sample shows 7,500 to 8,500 distinct CDR3 sequences, 60% to 80% of them seen only once. Sample treatment: roughly 10-day PBMC culture with coronavirus spike peptide pools or control peptides (ViraFEST assay). No antigen has been identified for these receptors. The sample was cultured CD4+ T cells from blood, taken after SARS-CoV-2 vaccination. The source of these receptors is a human donor with COVID-19.

The chain has TRBV11-3 and TRBJ2-7; D is unresolved. This CDR3 has 11 residues. V was shortened by 1 base and J by 6 bases, with 4 bases between the two germline ends. From germline, CDR1 is SGHNT and CDR2 YENEEA. CDR3 nucleotide sequence: TGTGCCAGCAGCTTAGGATCCGAGCAGTACTTC. Protein: CASSLGSEQYF.

V is TRBV30 and J is TRBJ1-3; 7 bases map to TRBD1. Germline CDR1 reads GTSNPN; CDR2 reads SVGIG (reference sequence). The CDR3 sequence is 15 residues long. V lost 3 bases, J lost 2 bases, and 7 bases stayed unmatched. CDR3 in DNA: TGTGCCTGGAGATCTAAAACAGGGGCTGGAAACACCATATATTTT. Its protein is CAWRSKTGAGNTIYF.